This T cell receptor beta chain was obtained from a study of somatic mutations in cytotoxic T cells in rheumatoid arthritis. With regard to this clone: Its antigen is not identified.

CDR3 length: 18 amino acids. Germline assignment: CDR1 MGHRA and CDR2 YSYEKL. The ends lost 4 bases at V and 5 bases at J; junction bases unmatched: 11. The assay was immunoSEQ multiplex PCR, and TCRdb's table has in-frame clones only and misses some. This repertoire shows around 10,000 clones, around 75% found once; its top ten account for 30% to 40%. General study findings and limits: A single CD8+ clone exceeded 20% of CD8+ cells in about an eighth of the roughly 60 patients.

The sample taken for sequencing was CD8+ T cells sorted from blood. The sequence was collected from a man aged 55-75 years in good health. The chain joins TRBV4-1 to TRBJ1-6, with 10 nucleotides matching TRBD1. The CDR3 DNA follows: TGCGCCAGCAGCCGCGCCGGGACAGGGGACCATGATAATTCACCCCTCCACTTT. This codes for CASSRAGTGDHDNSPLHF.